This T cell receptor (beta chain) is from a study of brain T cells in children with intractable seizures. On this clone itself: Its antigen is as yet unknown.

The sample's time point: blood from clinic visit 5 months post-surgery; TSC patient then seizure free. Only cases whose brain tissue showed the highest T cell transcript signatures were sequenced. Patients received at least one anti-epileptic drug before surgery. The study's findings and limits: HCMV serostatus was not known, and viral specificity came from CDR3 similarity only. Pre-surgery blood may have been undersampled, hiding some clones.

CDR3 length: 15 amino acids. Trimming at V came to 4 bases and at J to 6 bases, leaving 9 bases not matched to a gene. Germline assignment: CDR1 LNHDA and CDR2 SQIVND (reference sequence). Sequenced by immunoSEQ multiplex PCR; TCRdb stores in-frame clones only, minus some. The sample has approximately 330,000 clones, more than 85% seen once; the top ten hold 4.5% to 7%. The sample was peripheral blood, taken 4 to 6 months after surgery. V usage is TRBV19 and J usage is TRBJ2-3, with 8 nucleotides matching TRBD2. This receptor was obtained from a boy under two years old with tuberous sclerosis and intractable seizures. In DNA form, the CDR3 reads TGTGCCAGTAGTAAGGGGACTAGGTATAGGGATACGCAGTATTTT. Its protein is CASSKGTRYRDTQYF.